The T cell receptor beta chain described here comes from a study of beta chain features in type 1 diabetes. In the study overall: Age, gender and cell yields were alike across patients and healthy donors.

Purity exceeded 95% in all sorted populations. From germline, CDR1 is SNHLY and CDR2 FYNNEI. The CDR3 sequence is 12 residues long. Deletions cut 3 bases from V and 4 bases from J, with 4 bases between. This clone was picked up many times. Sequenced material consisted of expressed TCRB transcripts (all of the isolated RNA was reverse transcribed). An average around 3.8 million reads came from naive, central memory and regulatory T cell samples. Generated by immunoSEQ multiplex PCR, the TCRdb table keeps only in-frame clones and is missing some. This table holds about 150,000 clones, 11% found once. Specimen: central memory CD4+ T cells from blood. This receptor was taken from a man aged 18-30 years in good health. The chain links TRBV2 to TRBJ1-3; unclear D gene. The CDR3 protein is CASSEGGNTIYF. In DNA form, the CDR3 reads TGTGCCAGCAGTGAGGGAGGAAACACCATATATTTT.